The 22 T cell receptor beta chains below all came from one sample that was sequenced in a study of T cell responses to AZD1222 COVID-19 vaccine. Sequenced by immunoSEQ multiplex PCR; TCRdb stores in-frame clones only, minus some. The data show some 130,000 clones, 80% to 95% seen once. The material was peripheral blood, obtained 28 days after the second AZD1222 dose. The receptor set was obtained from an adult who received the AZD1222 COVID-19 vaccine.

The chain has TRBV5-1 and TRBJ2-7, with D tentatively TRBD1 (6 bases). The CDR3 runs 15 residues. V was shortened by 3 bases and J by 4 bases, with 17 bases between the two germline ends. The germline V gene encodes CDR1 SGHRS and CDR2 YFSETQ. In DNA form, the CDR3 reads TGCGCCAGCAGCTCCGGGCCCGAGGGGGTTTACGAGCAGTACTTC. It encodes CASSSGPEGVYEQYF.

The chain joins TRBV10-3 to TRBJ1-3; D may be TRBD1 (6 bases). In germline, CDR1 is ENHRY, CDR2 SYGVKD. The CDR3 is 14 amino acids. The germline V and J ends were trimmed by 6 bases and 0 bases, with 9 bases remaining between them. CDR3 nucleotide sequence: TGTGCCATCAGGGCGGACAGCTCTGGAAACACCATATATTTT. It yields the protein CAIRADSSGNTIYF.

This clone was seen a few times. V usage is TRBV29-1 and J usage is TRBJ1-1; 10 bases agree with TRBD1. V shed 6 bases and J 12 bases; nucleotides not matched to a gene: 7. The CDR3 has 11 residues. CDR1 is SQVTM, CDR2 ANQGSEA, per germline. CDR3 loop: CSVGTGVLSFF. The DNA for the CDR3 is TGCAGCGTAGGGACAGGGGTGTTGTCTTTCTTT.

The chain carries TRBV7-2 and TRBJ1-4; no definite D call. Trimming took 5 bases from V and 10 from J, leaving 20 bases between them. The length of the CDR3 is 15 residues. CDR1 is SGHTA and CDR2 is FQGNSA in the germline V gene. The CDR3 spells CASSVTFSGLGKLFF. The CDR3 nucleotides are TGTGCCAGCAGCGTAACTTTCTCCGGGTTGGGAAAACTGTTTTTT. Full variable domain (rest looked up from reference TRBV7-2 and TRBJ1-4): GAGVSQSPSNKVTEKGKDVELRCDPISGHTALYWYRQSLGQGLEFLIYFQGNSAPDKSGLPSDRFSAERTGGSVSTLTIQRTQQEDSAVYLCASSVTFSGLGKLFFGSGTQLSVL.

The chain joins TRBV10-3 to TRBJ2-5; the match to TRBD2 covers 11 bases. The CDR3 is made up of 15 amino acids. Germline V gives CDR1 ENHRY, CDR2 SYGVKD. J was trimmed by 3 bases and V by 4 bases; bases with no gene match: 4. Here the CDR3 reads CAISVVAGGKETQYF. Written as DNA, the CDR3 is TGTGCCATCAGTGTAGTAGCGGGAGGGAAAGAGACCCAGTACTTC.

V and J are TRBV6-2 or TRBV6-3 and TRBJ2-5; TRBD2 matches 11 bases. V lost 5 bases to trimming and J lost 2 bases; unmatched junction nucleotides: 4. Per germline, CDR1 MNHEY and CDR2 SVGEGT. The CDR3 length is 15 residues. The CDR3 region is CASSPGLAAQETQYF. In DNA, the CDR3 is TGTGCCAGCAGTCCGGGACTAGCGGCTCAAGAGACCCAGTACTTC.

The chain couples TRBV2 to TRBJ2-1; D remains ambiguous. Germline V gives CDR1 SNHLY, CDR2 FYNNEI. The CDR3 has 13 amino acids. Trimming took 3 bases from V and 4 from J, leaving 7 bases between them. CDR3 DNA: TGTGCCAGCAGTGAGCGAAGGTACAATGAGCAGTTCTTC. As protein: CASSERRYNEQFF.

CDR3 DNA sequence: TGTGCCAGCAGCGCCGGGACAGGGGGCCAGACCCAGTACTTC. It is translated as CASSAGTGGQTQYF. J is TRBJ2-5 and V is TRBV7-8, with 12 bases identical to TRBD1. The CDR3 extends over 14 amino acids. Germline V lookup: CDR1 SGHVS, CDR2 FQNEAQ. The V gene end was trimmed by 5 bases and the J gene end by 6 bases; junction bases not matched to a gene: 4.

V usage is TRBV6-6 and J usage is TRBJ1-5, with TRBD1 identical over 10 bases. The CDR3 sequence is 16 residues long. J lost 4 bases, V lost 4 bases, and 7 bases had no gene match. Per germline, CDR1 MNHNY and CDR2 SVGAGI (reference sequence). The CDR3 nucleotides are TGTGCCAGCAGTTTCTACGGGACAGGGGCAAATCAGCCCCAGCATTTT. Translating gives CASSFYGTGANQPQHF.

The V and J genes are TRBV20-1 and TRBJ2-1, with 12 positions matching TRBD2. Germline CDR1 reads DFQATT; CDR2 reads SNEGSKA (reference sequence). The CDR3 extends over 14 amino acids. The junction had 4 bases not matched to a gene; V was cut back by 3 bases and J by 7 bases. The CDR3 is CSASPGLAGNEQFF. CDR3 bases: TGCAGTGCTAGTCCTGGACTAGCGGGGAATGAGCAGTTCTTC.

The V call is TRBV19, the J call TRBJ1-6, with 7 bases aligning to TRBD1. With V trimmed by 5 bases and J by 4 bases, 8 bases remained unmatched. The length of the CDR3 is 16 residues. Per germline, CDR1 LNHDA and CDR2 SQIVND (reference sequence). This chain's CDR3 is CASSGRQGGYNSPLHF. The CDR3 nucleotides read TGTGCCAGTAGTGGTAGACAGGGAGGGTATAATTCACCCCTCCACTTT.

In nucleotides, the CDR3 is TGTGCCAGCAGCGCGACGAGTTCAACTAATGAAAAACTGTTTTTT. Its protein is CASSATSSTNEKLFF. The chain carries TRBV9 and TRBJ1-4; D remains ambiguous. Germline loops: CDR1 SGDLS, CDR2 YYNGEE. This CDR3 has 15 residues. Between the trimmed V and J ends, which lost 3 bases and 0 bases, there was a span of 9 bases.

The rearrangement uses TRBV5-8 and TRBJ2-5; D may be TRBD1 or TRBD2 (7 bases each). This CDR3 region has 13 residues. V dropped 7 bases and J dropped 2 bases, with 12 bases sitting between them. Germline CDR1 and CDR2: SGHTS and YDEGEE. The CDR3 loop reads CASSRGGQETQYF. CDR3 DNA sequence: TGTGCCAGCTCCAGGGGGGGTCAAGAGACCCAGTACTTC.

The chain employs TRBV6-1 and TRBJ1-1, with D uncertain. This CDR3 has 14 amino acids. V lost 2 bases, J lost 6 bases, and 13 bases lay in between. The germline V gene encodes CDR1 MNHNS and CDR2 SASEGT. The DNA of the CDR3 is TGTGCCAGCAGTGAACCGGGAAATGGGGCTGAAGCTTTCTTT. Protein sequence: CASSEPGNGAEAFF.

V usage is TRBV28 and J usage is TRBJ1-5, with TRBD1 as a possible D gene (6 bases). The V gene's germline CDR1 is MDHEN and CDR2 SYDVKM. The CDR3 consists of 17 residues. V lost 9 bases, J lost 2 bases, and 23 bases lay in between. The CDR3 protein is CARGWGAIRDGNQPQHF. The CDR3 DNA reads as TGTGCCAGGGGCTGGGGGGCGATCCGAGATGGCAATCAGCCCCAGCATTTT.

V is TRBV5-5 and J is TRBJ2-6, with unresolved D. The CDR3 is 15 amino acids. The V end lost 1 base, the J end lost 0 bases, and 5 bases lay between the germline ends. Germline V gene sequence: CDR1 SGHKS, CDR2 YYEKEE (reference sequence). This chain's CDR3 is CASSLQHSGANVLTF. The CDR3 DNA reads as TGTGCCAGCAGCTTGCAGCACTCTGGGGCCAACGTCCTGACTTTC.

This chain connects TRBV5-4 to TRBJ1-2, with 7 bases identical to TRBD1. Per the germline V gene, CDR1 is SGHNT and CDR2 is YYREEE (reference sequence). The CDR3 is 13 amino acids. J was trimmed by 6 bases and V by 5 bases; bases with no gene match: 7. CDR3 sequence reads: CASSLTGVDGYTF. The CDR3 nucleotides are TGTGCCAGCAGTCTTACAGGGGTGGATGGCTACACCTTC.

J is TRBJ1-2 and V is TRBV19; D not resolved. V lost 1 base and J lost 2, with 8 bases in between. The CDR3 covers 14 residues. Germline-derived CDR1 and CDR2 are LNHDA and SQIVND (reference sequence). The CDR3 is CASSIAAANYGYTF. CDR3 nucleotide sequence: TGTGCCAGTAGTATAGCCGCAGCGAACTATGGCTACACCTTC.

The rearrangement uses TRBV19 and TRBJ1-6; weak D call: TRBD1 (6 bases). The V gene lost 5 bases and the J gene lost 11 bases, with 13 bases spanning the gap. There are 13 residues in the CDR3. From germline, CDR1 is LNHDA and CDR2 SQIVND (reference sequence). CDR3 in amino acids: CASSDRQAAPLHF. The CDR3, as DNA: TGTGCCAGTAGTGACAGACAGGCTGCACCCCTCCACTTT.

The gene calls are TRBV18 and TRBJ1-6; no reliable D call. CDR1 KGHSH and CDR2 LQKENI come from the germline V gene. The germline V and J ends were trimmed by 2 bases and 7 bases, with 9 bases remaining between them. CDR3 length: 14 residues. The CDR3 DNA sequence: TGTGCCAGCTCACCAGGGATCGACAATTCACCCCTCCACTTT. Protein: CASSPGIDNSPLHF. Variable domain in full (rest from reference TRBV18 and TRBJ1-6): NAGVMQNPRHLVRRRGQEARLRCSPMKGHSHVYWYRQLPEEGLKFMVYLQKENIIDESGMPKERFSAEFPKEGPSILRIQQVVRGDSAAYFCASSPGIDNSPLHFGNGTRLTVT.

The V gene is TRBV29-1, the J gene TRBJ1-1; D is undetermined. The CDR3 is 12 residues long. Deletions cut 7 bases from V and 1 base from J, with 10 bases between. Looked up from germline, CDR1 is SQVTM and CDR2 is ANQGSEA. Here the CDR3 reads CSALLPNTEAFF. CDR3 sequence (DNA): TGCAGCGCTCTTCTCCCGAACACTGAAGCTTTCTTT.

This chain joins TRBV5-1 and TRBJ1-5, with 7 bases fitting TRBD1. The germline V gene encodes CDR1 SGHRS and CDR2 YFSETQ. The CDR3 is 14 residues long. V was pared by 4 bases and J by 3 bases, with 4 bases of the junction left unmatched. CDR3 nucleotide sequence: TGCGCCAGCAGCGAACAGGGGCCCAATCAGCCCCAGCATTTT. Protein sequence: CASSEQGPNQPQHF. Looking up the rest from reference TRBV5-1 and TRBJ1-5 gives the full variable domain: KAGVTQTPRYLIKTRGQQVTLSCSPISGHRSVSWYQQTPGQGLQFLFEYFSETQRNKGNFPGRFSGRQFSNSRSEMNVSTLELGDSALYLCASSEQGPNQPQHFGDGTRLSIL.